Following are 5 T cell receptor beta chains from one sample sequenced in a study of shared clonotypes between healthy human individuals. Data came from immunoSEQ multiplex PCR; TCRdb stores just in-frame clones and leaves some out. The repertoire has 700,000 to 950,000 clones, roughly 96% of them found once; the top ten carry roughly 0.23%. CD45RO negativity and positive selection for CCR7 defined naive CD8 cells, a population that excluded terminally differentiated effector memory CD45RA+ cells. The material sequenced was naive CD8+ T cells sorted from blood. The receptors here all came from a man in his thirties or forties in good health.

The chain couples TRBV6-5 to TRBJ2-2, with D tentatively TRBD2 (5 bases). V was pared by 2 bases and J by 6 bases, with 13 bases between. Germline V lookup: CDR1 MNHEY, CDR2 SVGAGI. The CDR3 consists of 15 residues. CDR3 residues: CASSYEAGIAGELFF. DNA for the CDR3: TGTGCCAGCAGTTACGAGGCCGGGATAGCCGGGGAGCTGTTTTTT.

This chain connects TRBV6-1 to TRBJ2-5; D is unclear. V was shortened by 0 bases and J by 1 base, with 9 bases between the two germline ends. The germline V gene encodes CDR1 MNHNS and CDR2 SASEGT. CDR3 length equals 15 residues. CDR3 amino acids: CASSEAPYSQETQYF. DNA of the CDR3: TGTGCCAGCAGTGAAGCGCCCTACAGCCAAGAGACCCAGTACTTC.

This clone was found once. This chain links TRBV7-3 with TRBJ2-5, with D possibly TRBD2 on 6 matching bases. Germline CDR1 reads SGHTA; CDR2 reads FQGTGA. Trimming cost V 4 bases and J 2 bases, with 17 bases left between them. This CDR3 is 16 amino acids long. In DNA form, the CDR3 reads TGTGCCAGCAGCTCCATCGGGGGAGGCAGGCAAGAGACCCAGTACTTC. Translated, it gives CASSSIGGGRQETQYF.

CDR3 sequence: CASSHGSGYEQYF. In nucleotides, the CDR3 is TGCGCCAGCAGCCACGGGAGCGGCTACGAGCAGTACTTC. This chain uses TRBV5-1 with TRBJ2-7, with D tentatively TRBD2 (6 bases). CDR1 is SGHRS and CDR2 is YFSETQ in the germline V gene. This CDR3 region has 13 residues. The V end was cut by 4 bases, the J end by 3 bases, with 11 bases between.

This CDR3 is CASSGPGLAGVVLATDTQYF. In nucleotides, the CDR3 is TGTGCCAGCAGCGGACCGGGACTAGCGGGAGTTGTCCTCGCCACAGATACGCAGTATTTT. The genes are TRBV9 and TRBJ2-3, with TRBD2 matching over 14 bases. The CDR3 sequence is 20 residues long. Germline assignment: CDR1 SGDLS and CDR2 YYNGEE. After removal of 3 bases from V and 2 bases from J, the junction contained 14 bases not matched to a gene.